This T cell receptor beta chain is from a study of cytomegalovirus exposure and HLA in healthy donors. Study-level points and caveats: According to an earlier analysis, most TCR beta V segments yielded productive rearrangements about 90% or about 30% of the time. For TCR beta chains, V- and J-gene trimming was later linked to a missense DCLRE1C variant.

Of note for this clone: Its antigen is unidentified.

The PCR had 60 Vbeta and 13 Jbeta primers. Profiling relied on immunoSEQ multiplex PCR, and the TCRdb table lists in-frame clones only, not all of them. This sample has about 110,000 clones, with roughly 15% found just once. The V segment lost 5 bases and the J segment 0 bases; nucleotides outside the gene matches: 8. Germline V gene lookup returns CDR1 LNHDA and CDR2 SQIVND (reference sequence). The CDR3 runs to 17 residues. This rearrangement joins TRBV19 to TRBJ1-5, with 9 bases lining up with TRBD1. The sample taken for sequencing was PBMCs. The clonotype originates from a female donor in good health and CMV-seronegative. CDR3 bases: TGTGCCAGTAGTCGATCCCTGGGACAGGGTAGCAATCAGCCCCAGCATTTT. Translated, it gives CASSRSLGQGSNQPQHF.